The present entry profiles one TCR beta chain with its context. Some clones are missing from TCRdb's copy, which holds only in-frame ones; the method was immunoSEQ multiplex PCR. Here the sample spans more than 400,000 clones, roughly nine tenths being singletons. The CDR3 has 14 amino acids. The germline V gene encodes CDR1 SGHRS and CDR2 YFSETQ. V shed 4 bases and J 8 bases; nucleotides not matched to a gene: 8. These data belong to a study of blood T cell repertoires in COVID-19. Sequences were obtained from PBMCs or T cells enriched from blood (not recorded which). This clonotype was obtained from a woman aged 18-35 years who had recovered from COVID-19. The chain couples TRBV5-1 to TRBJ2-1; 8 bases fit TRBD2. The CDR3, as DNA: TGCGCCAGCAGCCCCCGGAGAGCGGGGGATGAGCAGTTCTTC. Protein product: CASSPRRAGDEQFF.